Detailed here is one TCR beta chain. These data belong to a study of shared T cell receptors in the human thymus. The protocol was immunoSEQ multiplex PCR, while the TCRdb copy is restricted to in-frame clones and leaves out a portion. The sample lists around 730,000 clones; over 75% were seen once. Germline V gene data show CDR1 as SGHDN and CDR2 as FVKESK. V lost 4 bases, J lost 6 bases, and 15 bases lay in between. The length of the CDR3 is 14 residues. The data also belong to a second study, concerning human thymus T cells. From that second work: It was from resections taken during corrective heart surgery that the thymus tissue came. Unrelated people showed highly overlapping thymic repertoires, related research reported.

The specimen was thymocytes. The receptor comes from a girl under three years old with a congenital heart defect. The chain joins TRBV14 to TRBJ1-2; D perhaps matches TRBD1 (5 bases). The CDR3 DNA sequence: TGTGCCAGCAGCCTGTGGGGCCCGGAGCATGGCTACACCTTC. Encoded protein: CASSLWGPEHGYTF. Full variable domain (rest looked up from reference TRBV14 and TRBJ1-2): EAGVTQFPSHSVIEKGQTVTLRCDPISGHDNLYWYRRVMGKEIKFLLHFVKESKQDESGMPNNRFLAERTGGTYSTLKVQPAELEDSGVYFCASSLWGPEHGYTFGSGTRLTVV.